This TCR beta chain was captured in a study of cytomegalovirus exposure and HLA in healthy donors. Study details: The 90 to 150 validation repertoires used the same platform as the 550 to 850 first-cohort repertoires (as reported by a later analysis). Study observations and caveats: The study designated over 150 TCR beta chains cytomegalovirus-associated. The tendency of first-cohort TCR clusters to co-occur in the 120 validation repertoires was the finding of a later analysis.

Trimming took 4 bases from V and 2 from J, leaving 15 bases between them. This CDR3 contains 16 residues. Germline V gene sequence: CDR1 SGHTA, CDR2 FQGNSA. The assay was immunoSEQ multiplex PCR, and TCRdb's table has in-frame clones only and misses some. The table lists fewer than 150,000 clones, approximately 90% of them singletons, with around 2% in the top ten. Remarks on this clone: What it recognizes is unknown.

V gene TRBV7-2 combines with J gene TRBJ1-3; D not certain. Sequenced input: PBMCs. The source is a man between 18 and 35 years old in good health and CMV-seronegative. The CDR3 sequence: CASSSRFSGTGNTIYF. CDR3 nucleotide sequence: TGTGCCAGCAGCTCCCGGTTTTCGGGGACTGGAAACACCATATATTTT.